Detailed here is one TCR beta chain. What it binds is not known. Partitioning of CD4+ cells yielded a CD45RA+ naive subset and a CD45RA-negative memory subset. This sample stems from a study of shared clonotypes between healthy human individuals. Study-level points and caveats: Incomplete sequencing of sorted subsets was indicated by rarefaction despite large depth.

Using immunoSEQ multiplex PCR, the repertoire was profiled, and TCRdb retains in-frame clones only, with some absent. The repertoire includes about 2.4 million clones, just over 90% of them detected once, and roughly 0.13% sits in the top ten. The TCR originated in a man between 18 and 29 years old in good health. Sequenced input: naive CD4+ T cells sorted from blood. Subset noted: CD45RA+ positively selected.

The chain's CDR3 is CASTWNTEAFF. The CDR3 region has the DNA TGTGCCAGCACGTGGAACACTGAAGCTTTCTTT. The genes are TRBV6-5 and TRBJ1-1; D gene ambiguous. CDR1 and CDR2 from the germline V gene are MNHEY and SVGAGI. The V gene lost 7 bases and the J gene lost 1 base, with 4 bases spanning the gap. The CDR3 spans 11 residues.